Sequencing of this T cell receptor (beta chain) was carried out in a study of CD8 T cells in ankylosing spondylitis. This clonotype was seen repeatedly, ten times or more. Its antigen remains unidentified. Researchers built TCR beta libraries using quantitative 5'-RACE with molecular barcodes. Via MiXCR, TCRdb re-called the 5' RACE reads, giving one row per CDR3 protein. The sample gives approximately 200,000 distinct CDR3 sequences, approximately 13% of which show up once; 9.5% to 11% is in the top ten. Germline V gene lookup returns CDR1 MRHNA and CDR2 SNTAGT. J gave up 2 bases and V 2 bases, and 4 bases lay outside the gene matches. The CDR3 loop spans 15 amino acids. Study results and caveats: A number of the motif variants had already been described in reactive arthritis synovial fluid and blood. Matched ankylosing spondylitis synovial fluid reportedly showed significant enrichment of disease-linked clones. A TCR beta motif of roughly 8 highly homologous variants seemed to mark ankylosing spondylitis blood.

The source material was blood, either unsorted or a sorted T cell fraction (not recorded which). This chain links TRBV6-4 with TRBJ2-3, with 7 bases aligning to TRBD2. This receptor was obtained from a female donor with ankylosing spondylitis or in good health (not recorded which). DNA of the CDR3: TGTGCCAGCAGTGACGGTGGACTAGTCACAGATACGCAGTATTTT. Translated: CASSDGGLVTDTQYF.